This T cell receptor (beta chain) is drawn from a study of blood T cell repertoires in COVID-19. Study details: COVID-19 samples, acute and convalescent, were from the United States, Italy and Spain. T cells, B-cell-depleted T cells, or PBMCs supplied cDNA or gDNA.

Methods used by the authors: Amplification from reference gene primers served as the basis for estimated nucleated cell counts. The repertoire was sequenced with immunoSEQ multiplex PCR; TCRdb's copy has only in-frame clones and lacks some. That table is the source of V, J and clone size, and D and trimming were worked out from the DNA. The sample has 50,000 to 70,000 clones; roughly 86% are singletons. The germline V and J ends were trimmed by 0 bases and 11 bases, with 22 bases remaining between them. The CDR3 runs to 16 residues. Germline V gene sequence: CDR1 SGHDT, CDR2 YYEEEE. V usage is TRBV5-6 and J usage is TRBJ2-3; D is possibly TRBD2 (5 bases). Sequencing was done on a sample of peripheral blood. This TCR derives from a man aged 55 to 70 with active or convalescent COVID-19. The CDR3 protein is CASSLADRYTGIGQYF. The CDR3 bases are TGTGCCAGCAGCTTGGCCGATCGGTACACGGGGATAGGGCAGTATTTT.